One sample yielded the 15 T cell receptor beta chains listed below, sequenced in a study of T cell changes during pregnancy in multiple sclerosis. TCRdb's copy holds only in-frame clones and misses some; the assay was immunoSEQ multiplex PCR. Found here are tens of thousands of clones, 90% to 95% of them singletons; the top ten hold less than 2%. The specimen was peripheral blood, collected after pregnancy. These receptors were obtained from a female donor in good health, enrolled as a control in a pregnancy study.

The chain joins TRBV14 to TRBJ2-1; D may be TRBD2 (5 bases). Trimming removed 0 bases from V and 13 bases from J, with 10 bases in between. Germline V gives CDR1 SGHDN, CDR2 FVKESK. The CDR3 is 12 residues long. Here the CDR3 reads CASSQESGYQFF. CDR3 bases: TGTGCCAGCAGCCAAGAAAGCGGATACCAGTTCTTC.

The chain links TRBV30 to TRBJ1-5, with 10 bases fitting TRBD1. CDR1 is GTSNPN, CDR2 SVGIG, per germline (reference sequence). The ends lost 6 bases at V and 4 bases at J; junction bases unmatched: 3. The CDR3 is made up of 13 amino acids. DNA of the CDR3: TGTGCCTGCTCGGACAGGGGGAATCAGCCCCAGCATTTT. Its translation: CACSDRGNQPQHF.

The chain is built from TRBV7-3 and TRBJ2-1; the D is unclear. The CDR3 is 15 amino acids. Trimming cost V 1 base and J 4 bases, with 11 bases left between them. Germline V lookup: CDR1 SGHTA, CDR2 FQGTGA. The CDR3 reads CASSLNIVRYNEQFF. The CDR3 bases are TGTGCCAGCAGCTTAAATATTGTCAGGTACAATGAGCAGTTCTTC.

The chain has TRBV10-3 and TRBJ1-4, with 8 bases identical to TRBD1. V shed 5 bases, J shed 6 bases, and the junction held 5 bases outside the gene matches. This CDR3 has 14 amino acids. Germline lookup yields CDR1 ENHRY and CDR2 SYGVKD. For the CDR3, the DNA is TGTGCCATCAGTACAGGGGGGTCTGATGAAAAACTGTTTTTT. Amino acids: CAISTGGSDEKLFF.

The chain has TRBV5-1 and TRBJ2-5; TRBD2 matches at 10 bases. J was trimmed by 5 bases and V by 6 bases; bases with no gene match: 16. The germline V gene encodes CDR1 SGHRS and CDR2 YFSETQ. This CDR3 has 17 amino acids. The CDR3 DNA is TGCGCCAGCACTTTAGCGGGGGGCCGGTCTATTGGGGAGACCCAGTACTTC. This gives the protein CASTLAGGRSIGETQYF.

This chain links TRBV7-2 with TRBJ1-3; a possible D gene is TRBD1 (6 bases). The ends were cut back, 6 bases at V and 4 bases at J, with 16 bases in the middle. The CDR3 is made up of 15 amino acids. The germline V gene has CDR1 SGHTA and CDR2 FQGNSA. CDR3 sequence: CASRSGQGLGNTIYF. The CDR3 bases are TGTGCCAGCAGGTCGGGGCAGGGGTTAGGAAACACCATATATTTT.

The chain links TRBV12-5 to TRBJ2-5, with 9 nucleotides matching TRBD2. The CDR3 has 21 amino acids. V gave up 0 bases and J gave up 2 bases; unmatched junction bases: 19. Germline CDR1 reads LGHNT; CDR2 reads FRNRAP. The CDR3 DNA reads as TGTGCTAGTGGTTTGGTACCCCTTCCCCTTGGCGGGGGGGGGTATCAAGAGACCCAGTACTTC. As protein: CASGLVPLPLGGGGYQETQYF.

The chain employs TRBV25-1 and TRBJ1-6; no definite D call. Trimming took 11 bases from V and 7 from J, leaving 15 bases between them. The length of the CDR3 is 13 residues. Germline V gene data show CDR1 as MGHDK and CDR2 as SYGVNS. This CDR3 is CAGLAKGNSPLHF. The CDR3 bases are TGTGCCGGACTCGCGAAGGGAAATTCACCCCTCCACTTT.

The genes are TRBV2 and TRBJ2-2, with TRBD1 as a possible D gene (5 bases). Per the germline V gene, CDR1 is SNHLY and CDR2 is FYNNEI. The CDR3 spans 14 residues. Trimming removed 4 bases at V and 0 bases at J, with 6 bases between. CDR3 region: CASSAGSNTGELFF. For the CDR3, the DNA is TGTGCCAGCAGTGCAGGGTCGAACACCGGGGAGCTGTTTTTT.

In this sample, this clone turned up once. The CDR3 spells CASSFQTRFIETQYF. The CDR3, as DNA: TGTGCCAGCTCTTTCCAAACTAGGTTTATCGAGACCCAGTACTTC. This chain links TRBV18 with TRBJ2-5, with a possible D match to TRBD2 (5 bases). Trimming shortened V by 6 bases and J by 5 bases, and 19 bases separated the two germline ends. This CDR3 is 15 amino acids long. In germline, CDR1 is KGHSH, CDR2 LQKENI.

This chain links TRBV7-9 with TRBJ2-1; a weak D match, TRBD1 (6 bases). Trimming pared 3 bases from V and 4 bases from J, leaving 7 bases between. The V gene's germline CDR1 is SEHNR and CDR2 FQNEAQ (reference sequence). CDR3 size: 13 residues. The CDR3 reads CASSFQGYNEQFF. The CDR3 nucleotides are TGTGCCAGCAGCTTCCAGGGGTACAATGAGCAGTTCTTC.

The CDR3 sequence: CASSSAQGGYEQYF. The CDR3 DNA is TGTGCCAGCAGTTCTGCCCAGGGAGGATACGAGCAGTACTTC. The chain carries TRBV27 and TRBJ2-7, with D possibly matching TRBD2 (6 bases). With 4 bases removed from V and 4 bases from J, the gap between germline ends came to 14 bases. The CDR3 runs 14 residues. CDR1 and CDR2 from the germline V gene are MNHEY and SMNVEV (reference sequence).

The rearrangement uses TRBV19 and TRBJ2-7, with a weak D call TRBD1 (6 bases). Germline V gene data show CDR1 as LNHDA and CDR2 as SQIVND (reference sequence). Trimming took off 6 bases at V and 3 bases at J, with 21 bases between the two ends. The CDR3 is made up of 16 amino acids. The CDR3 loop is CASSPGQTQPYYEQYF. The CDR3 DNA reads TGTGCCAGTAGCCCCGGACAGACCCAACCCTACTACGAGCAGTACTTC. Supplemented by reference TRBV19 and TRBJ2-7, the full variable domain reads DGGITQSPKYLFRKEGQNVTLSCEQNLNHDAMYWYRQDPGQGLRLIYYSQIVNDFQKGDIAEGYSVSREKKESFPLTVTSAQKNPTAFYLCASSPGQTQPYYEQYFGPGTRLTVT.

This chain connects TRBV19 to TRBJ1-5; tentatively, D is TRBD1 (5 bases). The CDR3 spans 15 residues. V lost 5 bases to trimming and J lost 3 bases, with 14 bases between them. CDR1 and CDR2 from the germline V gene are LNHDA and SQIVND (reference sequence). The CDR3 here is CASSGGTLTNQPQHF. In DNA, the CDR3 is TGTGCCAGTAGTGGTGGGACTCTCACCAATCAGCCCCAGCATTTT.

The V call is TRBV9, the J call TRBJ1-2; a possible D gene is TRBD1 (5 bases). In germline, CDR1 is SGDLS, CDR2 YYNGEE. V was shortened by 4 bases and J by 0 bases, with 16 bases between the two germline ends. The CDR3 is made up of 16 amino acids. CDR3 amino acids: CASSHGEAGPNYGYTF. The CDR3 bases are TGTGCCAGCAGCCACGGCGAGGCAGGGCCTAACTATGGCTACACCTTC.